This paragraph covers one T cell receptor (beta chain) sequence. The data originate from a study of blood T cell repertoires in COVID-19. Study-level background: PBMCs, B-cell-depleted T cells, or T cells provided the cDNA or gDNA that made up the material.

Sequenced by immunoSEQ multiplex PCR; TCRdb stores in-frame clones only, minus some. The top ten clones hold roughly 1.2% of a sample with 200,000 to 250,000 clones, 83% of them seen once. This CDR3 has 16 amino acids. Germline V gene data show CDR1 as SGHNT and CDR2 as YYREEE (reference sequence). With 1 base removed from V and 0 bases from J, the gap between germline ends came to 14 bases. Enrolled during active infection, Seattle patients were then followed longitudinally. Sequencing was performed on peripheral blood. This sequence was found in a woman aged 25 to 45 with COVID-19, enrolled during active disease. The chain has TRBV5-4 and TRBJ2-7; D uncertain. The CDR3 DNA is TGTGCCAGCAGCTTGAACGGCCGTCTAGGCTCCTACGAGCAGTACTTC. Translation: CASSLNGRLGSYEQYF.